This T cell receptor (beta chain) emerged from a study of vaccination and CD4 T cells after COVID-19. The overall study: Overlapping peptides covering the spike proteins of SARS-CoV-2, HCoV-NL63, HCoV-OC43 and HCoV-229E were added to stimulate cells. Cultures designated as controls were supplied with a CEFX pool, an HIV-1 Nef pool, or no peptide.

Cultured CD4+ T cell DNA was sequenced using the Oncomine TCR Beta short-read assay. TCRdb reanalysed the PCR reads using MiXCR and keeps one entry per CDR3 protein. The table records over 10,000 distinct CDR3 sequences, approximately 57% of them present only once. About this clonotype itself: Its antigen is not known.

Treatment indicated: approximately 10-day PBMC culture with coronavirus spike peptide pools or control peptides (ViraFEST assay). TCRs were sequenced by ViraFEST after antigen-specific T cells had been expanded with peptide pools. CD4+ T cells were isolated by negative selection after about ten days of culture. The V gene's germline CDR1 is MNHEY and CDR2 SVGEGT. CDR3 length: 14 amino acids. V shed 1 base and J shed 4 bases, with 10 bases lying between them. Sample: CD4+ T cells from blood, cultured in vitro. The clonotype originates from a human donor who had recovered from COVID-19. This chain links TRBV6-2 or TRBV6-3 with TRBJ1-2, with no clear D. CDR3 DNA sequence: TGTGCCAGCAGTTACTGGCAGCCTCCCTATGGCTACACCTTC. Translation gives CASSYWQPPYGYTF.